Listed below are T cell receptor beta chains from one sample, sequenced in a study of blood T cell repertoires in COVID-19. Sequenced by immunoSEQ multiplex PCR; TCRdb stores in-frame clones only, minus some. Of 200,000 to 300,000 clones listed, approximately 86% are singletons. The sequenced sample consisted of peripheral blood. These receptor sequences come from a woman aged 55 to 70 with COVID-19, enrolled during active disease. Both conserved end residues are trimmed from each CDR3. The order of the fields is J gene, V gene, CDR3 protein.

TRBJ1-1	TRBV5-1	ASSVDRPNTEAF
TRBJ1-5	TRBV7-8	ASSRGRQGAQH
TRBJ1-4	TRBV21-1	ASSHRFREKLF
TRBJ1-2	TRBV21-1	ASSPQGGYT
TRBJ2-3	TRBV6-2/TRBV6-3	ASSGTGGITDTQY
TRBJ1-1	TRBV5-1	ASSIGQGAVTEAF
TRBJ1-1	TRBV5-6	ASSPVGQVGTEAF
TRBJ2-2	TRBV6-5	AIPAGPTNTGELF
TRBJ2-1	TRBV27	ASNKVGTGDGNEQF
TRBJ1-2	TRBV6-1	ASSEAPDRLYGYT
TRBJ1-2	TRBV5-6	ASRLLDRGDGYT
TRBJ1-2	TRBV28	ASSLVQGRGYT
TRBJ2-5	TRBV19	ASSMRTSGQETQY
TRBJ2-7	TRBV6-5	ASSPGVSAGEQY
TRBJ2-5	TRBV28	ASSLALAGDETQY
TRBJ1-1	TRBV4-2	ASSQDTGNKAF
TRBJ2-3	TRBV5-1	ASSLGTGTDTQY
TRBJ1-1	TRBV2	ASSDVGILLAF
TRBJ2-1	TRBV3-1/TRBV3-2	ASSRPGTYNEQF
TRBJ2-1	TRBV4-1	ASSQERTGGTSGTNEQF
TRBJ1-5	TRBV4-1	ASRGQADQPQH
TRBJ1-4	TRBV23-1	ASSQSEPSNEKLF
TRBJ1-5	TRBV30	AWRGQGGNGNQPQH
TRBJ1-5	TRBV28	ASSPGGQPNQPQH
TRBJ1-1	TRBV10-3	AISEYGQRTEAF
TRBJ2-5	TRBV28	ASSQGQGGTETQY
TRBJ1-1	TRBV7-3	ASSLTSRGSAF
TRBJ1-5	TRBV6-5	ASSPGRLANQPQH
TRBJ1-5	TRBV28	ASSLRGGPQH
TRBJ2-7	TRBV3-1/TRBV3-2	ASSHSVGVGGRGEQY